This T cell receptor beta chain was identified during a study of cytomegalovirus exposure and HLA in healthy donors. Study-level points and caveats: Later analysis showed most CMV-associated TCR beta chains appearing HLA-restricted. Compared with the approximately 680-donor mean, an Asian-associated ancestry cluster reportedly had fewer N-insertions, according to a later analysis.

The trim removed 5 bases at V and 3 bases at J, leaving 15 bases unmatched. This CDR3 is 17 amino acids long. Germline assignment: CDR1 MDHEN and CDR2 SYDVKM. Use of 60 Vbeta and 13 Jbeta primers characterized the PCR. Clones were sequenced by immunoSEQ multiplex PCR, and TCRdb holds only the in-frame ones, with some missing. Its table lists 120,000 to 150,000 clones. Note on this clone: Its antigen remains unidentified.

The sequenced material came from PBMCs. This receptor was obtained from a man in his forties in good health and CMV-seronegative. The chain couples TRBV28 to TRBJ2-7; 8 nucleotides line up with TRBD2. The CDR3 DNA follows: TGTGCCAGCAGTGGAAGTCAGGGGACTAGGGGTTACTACGAGCAGTACTTC. Its protein is CASSGSQGTRGYYEQYF.